The clone carrying this T cell receptor beta chain was counted a single time. The data belong to a study of blood T cell repertoires in COVID-19. Study-level information: Researchers got acute and convalescent COVID-19 samples from the United States, Italy and Spain. Sample material is recorded as cDNA or gDNA derived from T cells, B-cell-depleted T cells, or PBMCs.

CDR3 length: 12 residues. In germline, CDR1 is SEHNR, CDR2 FQNEAQ (reference sequence). Trimming stripped 4 bases from V and 6 bases from J, with 7 bases between. Per the original data handling: Amplification with reference gene primers provided the estimates of nucleated cell counts. Data came from immunoSEQ multiplex PCR; TCRdb stores just in-frame clones and leaves some out. V and J calls and clone size come straight from that table; D and trimming were deduced from the DNA. Of some 250,000 clones in the sample, around 82% are singletons; the top ten hold roughly 8.7%. The sample taken for sequencing was peripheral blood. The TCR sequence derives from a man between 35 and 55 years old with active or convalescent COVID-19. This rearrangement joins TRBV7-9 to TRBJ2-1; D possibly corresponds to TRBD2 (6 bases). The CDR3 region is CASSSGGNEQFF. The DNA of the CDR3 is TGTGCCAGCAGCTCCGGGGGCAATGAGCAGTTCTTC.